The clone carrying this T cell receptor beta chain was counted only a few times. Antigen: not known. Germline assignment: CDR1 LNHNV and CDR2 YYDKDF (reference sequence). Losses at the gene ends were 3 bases for V and 0 bases for J; bases not matched to a gene: 9. The CDR3 length is 17 residues. The sample belongs to a study of T cells after yellow fever vaccination. Across the whole study: Fractions containing few cells were prepared with SMART-Seq v4 Ultra Low Input. Study-wide results and limits: Researchers cautioned that FACS-sorted repertoires could harbor abundant clonotypes contaminating from the bulk population. Most primary-vaccination clones reappeared after the booster (more than 95% CD4, approximately 88% CD8). Peak timing came faster in the weaker secondary response, day 5 versus 15.

TCRdb independently ran MiXCR on the 5' RACE reads; one entry per CDR3 protein. The sample has approximately 260,000 distinct CDR3 sequences, 10% to 15% seen once; the top ten hold roughly 0.5%. The TCR sequence derives from a man aged 25 to 40 who received the YFV17D yellow fever vaccine. The chain recombines TRBV15 with TRBJ2-3, with 7 bases that match TRBD2. The sample consisted of CD4+ T cells sorted from PBMCs, taken 45 days after the yellow fever booster vaccination. CDR3 protein: CATSSWEGRGSTDTQYF. CDR3 DNA sequence: TGTGCCACCAGCAGTTGGGAGGGCCGGGGAAGCACAGATACGCAGTATTTT.